The clone carrying this TCR beta chain has a handful of counts. The antigen is unknown. These data come from a study of Graves' ophthalmopathy and Graves' hyperthyroidism. Study-level points and caveats: The model forecast ophthalmopathy progression, reaching about 70% sensitivity and approximately 72% specificity.

Hyperthyroidism counted as stable given no ophthalmopathy within 18 months of follow-up. Eligible hyperthyroidism cases comprised new diagnoses of under 2 months' duration in individuals aged 18 to 65. Amplifying from RNA transcripts, the study obtained TCR beta CDR3 regions. After a first-round RT-PCR with HTBI primers, a second-round multiplex PCR was run. TCRdb processed the multiplex PCR reads anew with MiXCR; each CDR3 protein has one entry. The sample contains roughly 400,000 distinct CDR3 sequences, roughly 17% of which appear only once. The CDR3 totals 14 residues. Germline loops: CDR1 SEHNR, CDR2 FQNEAQ (reference sequence). The trim removed 5 bases at V and 7 bases at J, leaving 6 bases unmatched.

Sequencing was performed on peripheral blood. The receptor's source is an adult woman with stable Graves' hyperthyroidism. V usage is TRBV7-9 and J usage is TRBJ1-2; the match to TRBD1 covers 11 bases. The CDR3 reads CASSLDRGHSGYTF. The CDR3 DNA is TGTGCCAGCAGCCTGGACAGGGGGCATTCTGGCTACACCTTC.